This is a list of T cell receptor beta chains from one sample in a study of cytomegalovirus exposure and HLA in healthy donors. Assay used: immunoSEQ multiplex PCR; TCRdb lists only in-frame clones, some missing. The repertoire has about 330,000 clones, 86% of them found once; the top ten carry around 0.84%. Sequencing was done on a sample of PBMCs. These receptors all come from a woman aged 18-30 years in good health and CMV-seronegative. Both conserved end residues are part of each CDR3. The order of the fields is CDR3 protein, CDR3 DNA, J gene, D gene, V gene, clone size. A D gene is named only where the DNA matches it firmly. A row's size may be missing; if present it is once, few, many or a size class.

cdr3_aa: CASSFTSGSMETQYF
cdr3_nt: TGTGCCAGCAGCTTTACTAGCGGGAGCATGGAGACCCAGTACTTC
j_call: TRBJ2-5
d_call: TRBD2
v_call: TRBV7-2
clone_size: .

cdr3_aa: CSVTGTGPYEQYF
cdr3_nt: TGCAGCGTCACAGGGACAGGGCCTTACGAGCAGTACTTC
j_call: TRBJ2-7
d_call: TRBD1
v_call: TRBV29-1
clone_size: .

cdr3_aa: CASSPRKEGSTEAFF
cdr3_nt: TGTGCCAGCTCACCAAGGAAGGAGGGGAGCACTGAAGCTTTCTTT
j_call: TRBJ1-1
d_call: .
v_call: TRBV18
clone_size: .

cdr3_aa: CASSLAAGNYGYTF
cdr3_nt: TGTGCCAGCAGCTTAGCGGCTGGTAACTATGGCTACACCTTC
j_call: TRBJ1-2
d_call: .
v_call: TRBV7-8
clone_size: .

cdr3_aa: CASSGGLNTEAFF
cdr3_nt: TGTGCCAGCAGTGGCGGTCTGAACACTGAAGCTTTCTTT
j_call: TRBJ1-1
d_call: .
v_call: TRBV2
clone_size: .

cdr3_aa: CASSLGALKDTEAFF
cdr3_nt: TGTGCCAGCAGCTTAGGGGCCCTCAAGGACACTGAAGCTTTCTTT
j_call: TRBJ1-1
d_call: .
v_call: TRBV7-9
clone_size: .

cdr3_aa: CASSLPTGGVEKLFF
cdr3_nt: TGCGCCAGCAGCCTCCCGACAGGGGGCGTAGAAAAACTGTTTTTT
j_call: TRBJ1-4
d_call: TRBD1
v_call: TRBV4-1
clone_size: few

cdr3_aa: CATTRGGSFGGELFF
cdr3_nt: TGTGCCACCACGAGGGGCGGGAGTTTTGGCGGGGAGCTGTTTTTT
j_call: TRBJ2-2
d_call: TRBD2
v_call: TRBV28
clone_size: .

cdr3_aa: CASSHRSVQYF
cdr3_nt: TGTGCCAGCAGCCACCGATCGGTGCAGTACTTC
j_call: TRBJ2-7
d_call: .
v_call: TRBV7-9
clone_size: .

cdr3_aa: CASSQDPGSSSYNEQFF
cdr3_nt: TGTGCCAGCAGCCAAGACCCGGGATCGAGCTCCTACAATGAGCAGTTCTTC
j_call: TRBJ2-1
d_call: .
v_call: TRBV4-2
clone_size: .

cdr3_aa: CASSLSTGTDTQYF
cdr3_nt: TGTGCCAGCAGTTTAAGTACAGGCACAGATACGCAGTATTTT
j_call: TRBJ2-3
d_call: .
v_call: TRBV28
clone_size: .

cdr3_aa: CATRDRATYEQYF
cdr3_nt: TGTGCCACCCGGGACAGGGCGACCTACGAGCAGTACTTC
j_call: TRBJ2-7
d_call: TRBD1
v_call: TRBV28
clone_size: .

cdr3_aa: CASSSGRTYEQYF
cdr3_nt: TGCGCCAGCAGCTCTGGCAGGACTTACGAGCAGTACTTC
j_call: TRBJ2-7
d_call: .
v_call: TRBV5-1
clone_size: .

cdr3_aa: CASSFEGARGYTF
cdr3_nt: TGTGCCAGCAGTTTTGAGGGGGCGCGTGGCTACACCTTC
j_call: TRBJ1-2
d_call: TRBD1
v_call: TRBV27
clone_size: .

cdr3_aa: CASSPYRDRVYEQYF
cdr3_nt: TGCGCCAGCAGCCCCTACCGGGACAGGGTTTACGAGCAGTACTTC
j_call: TRBJ2-7
d_call: TRBD1
v_call: TRBV4-3
clone_size: .

cdr3_aa: CASQTGGEQYF
cdr3_nt: TGTGCCAGCCAAACAGGGGGGGAGCAGTACTTC
j_call: TRBJ2-7
d_call: TRBD1
v_call: TRBV19
clone_size: .

cdr3_aa: CASSGLRTGELFF
cdr3_nt: TGTGCCAGCAGTGGACTCAGAACCGGGGAGCTGTTTTTT
j_call: TRBJ2-2
d_call: .
v_call: TRBV2
clone_size: .

cdr3_aa: CASSQEGGRGRANYGYTF
cdr3_nt: TGTGCCAGCAGCCAAGAGGGGGGGAGAGGCCGAGCTAACTATGGCTACACCTTC
j_call: TRBJ1-2
d_call: .
v_call: TRBV4-2
clone_size: few

cdr3_aa: CASSLAGRGRNIQYF
cdr3_nt: TGTGCCAGCAGCTTAGCGGGCAGGGGAAGAAACATTCAGTACTTC
j_call: TRBJ2-4
d_call: .
v_call: TRBV7-2
clone_size: once

cdr3_aa: CASSTQATGWMNYGYTF
cdr3_nt: TGTGCCAGTAGTACCCAGGCTACAGGATGGATGAACTATGGCTACACCTTC
j_call: TRBJ1-2
d_call: .
v_call: TRBV19
clone_size: once